This T cell receptor beta chain derives from a study of T cell changes during pregnancy in multiple sclerosis. Per germline, CDR1 SGDLS and CDR2 YYNGEE. V lost 0 bases and J 7 bases, leaving 10 bases between the germline ends. CDR3 length: 13 amino acids. Generated by immunoSEQ multiplex PCR, the TCRdb table keeps only in-frame clones and is missing some. The data contain tens of thousands of clones, approximately 90% of them singletons. The sample was peripheral blood, taken before pregnancy. The rearrangement joins TRBV9 to TRBJ1-2, with D unresolved. This clonotype was sampled from a female donor with multiple sclerosis, enrolled in a pregnancy study. CDR3 amino acids: CASSVGSSGGYTF. CDR3 in DNA: TGTGCCAGCAGCGTAGGGAGCTCTGGTGGCTACACCTTC.